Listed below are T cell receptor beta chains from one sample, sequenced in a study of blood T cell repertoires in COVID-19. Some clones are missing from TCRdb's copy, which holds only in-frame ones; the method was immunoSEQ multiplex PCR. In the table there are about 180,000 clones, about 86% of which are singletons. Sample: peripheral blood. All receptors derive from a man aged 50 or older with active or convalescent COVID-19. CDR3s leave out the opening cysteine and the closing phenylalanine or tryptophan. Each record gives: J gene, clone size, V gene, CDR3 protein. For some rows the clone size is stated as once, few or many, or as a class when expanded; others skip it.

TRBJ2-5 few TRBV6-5 ASKAGITGETQY
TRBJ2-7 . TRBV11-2 ASSLTVEQY
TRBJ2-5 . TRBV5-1 ASSLAASGGAETQY
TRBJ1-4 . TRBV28 ASSRTGGDEKLF
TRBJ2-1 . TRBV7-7 ASSVGTSLDEQF
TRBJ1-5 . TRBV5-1 ASSLGTGEPQH
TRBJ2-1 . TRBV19 ASRKEGSLYNEQF
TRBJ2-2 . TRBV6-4 ASQASGGTGELF
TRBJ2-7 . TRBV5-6 ASSYGDRYYEQY
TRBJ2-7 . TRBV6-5 ASSYSGQRSYEQY
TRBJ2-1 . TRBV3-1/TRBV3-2 ASSFRDWKQF
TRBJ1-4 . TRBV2 ASSENVPQGNEKLF
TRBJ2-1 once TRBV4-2 ASSQMDRGNEQF
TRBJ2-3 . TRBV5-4 ASSLDSTSTDTQY
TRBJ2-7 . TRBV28 ASSSQGKSSYEQY
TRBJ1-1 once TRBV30 AWSVRDRGGNTEAF
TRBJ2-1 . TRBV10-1 ASSESRDRDQF
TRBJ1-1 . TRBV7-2 ASSPGTGGNMNTEAF
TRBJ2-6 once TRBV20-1 SASFPPGQRISGANVLT
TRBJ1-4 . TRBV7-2 ASSRGDEKLF
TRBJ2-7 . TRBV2 ASSEDRLNYEQY
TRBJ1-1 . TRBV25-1 ASSDGTVRTTNTEAF
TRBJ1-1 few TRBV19 ASIWRGTEAF
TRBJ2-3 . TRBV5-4 ASSLPGLGSNTQY
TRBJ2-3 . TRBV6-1 ASSEIAGGGTDTQY
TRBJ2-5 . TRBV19 ASSLDRDQETQY
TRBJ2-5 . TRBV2 ASSLTMQETQY
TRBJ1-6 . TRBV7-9 ASSLVQTFSPLH
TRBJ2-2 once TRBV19 ASSHRLAGGHHDTGELF
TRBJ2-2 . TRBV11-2 ASSFPLIGVETGELF
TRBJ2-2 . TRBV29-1 SVEEGQGTGELF
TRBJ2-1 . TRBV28 ASSFGDRRQNEQF
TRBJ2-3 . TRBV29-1 SRLAGDKDTQY
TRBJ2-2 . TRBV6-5 ASRQGVGNTGELF
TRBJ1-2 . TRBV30 AWTFGAQSYGYT
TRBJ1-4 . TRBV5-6 ASSLTGMATNEKLF
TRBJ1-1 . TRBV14 ASSQWQASMNTEAF
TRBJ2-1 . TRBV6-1 ASSKSGGNNNEQF
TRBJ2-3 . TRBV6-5 ASSYKGLNTDTQY
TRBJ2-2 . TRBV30 AWSRGAGSGGTGELF
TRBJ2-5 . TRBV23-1 ASRRGGVRRETQY
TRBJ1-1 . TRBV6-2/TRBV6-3 ASSYSTDRVMVNTEAF
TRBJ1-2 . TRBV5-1 ASSPEGQGYT
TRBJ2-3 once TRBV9 ASSQDVAGYTDTQY
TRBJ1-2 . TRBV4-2 ASSQDYSKYT
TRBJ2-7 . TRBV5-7 ASSLGDRSYEQY
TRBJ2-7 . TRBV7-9 ASSLLEGTGGRQY
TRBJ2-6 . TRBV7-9 ASSRTAPTGANVLT